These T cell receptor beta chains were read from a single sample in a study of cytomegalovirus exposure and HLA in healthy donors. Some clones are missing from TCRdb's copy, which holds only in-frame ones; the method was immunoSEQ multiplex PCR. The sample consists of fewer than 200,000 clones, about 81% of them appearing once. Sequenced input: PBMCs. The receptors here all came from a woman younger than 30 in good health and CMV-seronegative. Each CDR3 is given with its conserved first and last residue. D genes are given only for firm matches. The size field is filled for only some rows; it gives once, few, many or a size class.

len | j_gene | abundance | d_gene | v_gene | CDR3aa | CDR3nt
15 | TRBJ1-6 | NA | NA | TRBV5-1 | CASRGGQRYNSPLHF | TGCGCCAGCAGAGGTGGCCAGCGCTATAATTCACCCCTCCACTTT
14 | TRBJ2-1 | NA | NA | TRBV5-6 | CASSPGDGANEQFF | TGTGCCAGCAGCCCCGGAGATGGGGCCAATGAGCAGTTCTTC
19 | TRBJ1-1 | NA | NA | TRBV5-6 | CASSLLWDRRELKRFEAFF | TGTGCCAGCAGCTTGTTGTGGGACCGACGGGAGCTCAAAAGATTTGAAGCTTTCTTT
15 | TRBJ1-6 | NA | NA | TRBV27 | CASTQGDIYNSPLHF | TGTGCCAGCACCCAAGGGGACATCTATAATTCACCCCTCCACTTT
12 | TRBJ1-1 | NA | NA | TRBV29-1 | CSVVDRNTEAFF | TGCAGCGTCGTTGACAGGAACACTGAAGCTTTCTTT
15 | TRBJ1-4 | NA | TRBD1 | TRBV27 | CASSLRGGASEKLFF | TGTGCCAGCAGTTTACGAGGGGGCGCGAGTGAAAAACTGTTTTTT
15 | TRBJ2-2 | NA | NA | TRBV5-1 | CASSLISSNTGELFF | TGCGCCAGCAGCTTGATTAGCAGTAACACCGGGGAGCTGTTTTTT
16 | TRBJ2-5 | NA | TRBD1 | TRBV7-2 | CASSRGQGGSQETQYF | TGTGCCAGCAGCCGGGGACAGGGGGGCTCCCAAGAGACCCAGTACTTC
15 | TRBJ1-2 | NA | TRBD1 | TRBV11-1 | CASSKRQGASKGYTF | TGTGCCAGCAGCAAACGACAGGGGGCGTCGAAAGGCTACACCTTC
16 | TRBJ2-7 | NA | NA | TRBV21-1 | CASSKAKGRHAYEQYF | TGTGCCAGCAGCAAAGCGAAAGGGAGACATGCCTACGAGCAGTACTTC
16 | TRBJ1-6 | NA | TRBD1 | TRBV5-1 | CASSLGIRGLRSPLHF | TGCGCCAGCAGCTTGGGAATCAGGGGGCTGAGATCACCCCTCCACTTT
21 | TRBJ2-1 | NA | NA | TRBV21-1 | CASSKNGRRAGTSGAYNEQFF | TGTGCCAGCAGCAAAAACGGAAGGCGGGCCGGGACTAGCGGTGCCTACAATGAGCAGTTCTTC
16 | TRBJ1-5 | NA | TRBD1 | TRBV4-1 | CASSRASAGGWEPQHF | TGCGCCAGCAGCCGGGCGTCGGCAGGGGGGTGGGAGCCCCAGCATTTT
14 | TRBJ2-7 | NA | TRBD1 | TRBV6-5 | CASSRDSSSYEQYF | TGTGCCAGCAGCCGGGACAGCAGCTCCTACGAGCAGTACTTC
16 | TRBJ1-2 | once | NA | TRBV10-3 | CAISGFATGDHYGYTF | TGTGCCATCAGTGGGTTCGCGACAGGAGACCACTATGGCTATACCTTC
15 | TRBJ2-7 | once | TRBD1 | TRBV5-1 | CASSPGQGMIYEQYF | TGCGCCAGCAGCCCTGGACAGGGGATGATCTACGAGCAGTACTTC
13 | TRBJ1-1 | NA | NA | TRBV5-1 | CASRGRGSTEAFF | TGCGCCAGCAGGGGGCGCGGCTCGACTGAAGCTTTCTTT
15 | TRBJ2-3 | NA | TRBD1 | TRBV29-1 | CSVPAGQGISDTQYF | TGCAGCGTTCCTGCGGGACAGGGTATTTCAGATACGCAGTATTTT
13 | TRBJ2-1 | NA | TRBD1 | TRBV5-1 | CASSADRGDEQFF | TGCGCCAGCAGCGCGGACAGGGGAGATGAGCAGTTCTTC
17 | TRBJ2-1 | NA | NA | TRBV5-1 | CASSFLSGGGLYNEQFF | TGCGCCAGCAGCTTTCTCTCTGGCGGGGGCCTCTACAATGAGCAGTTCTTC
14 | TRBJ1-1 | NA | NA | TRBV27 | CASSLARGNTEAFF | TGTGCCAGCAGTTTAGCTAGGGGTAACACTGAAGCTTTCTTT
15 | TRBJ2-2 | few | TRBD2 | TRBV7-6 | CASSPAGGYTGELFF | TGTGCCAGCAGCCCAGCGGGAGGGTACACCGGGGAGCTGTTTTTT
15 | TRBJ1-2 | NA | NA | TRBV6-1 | CASNPDRTINYGYTF | TGTGCCAGCAACCCGGACAGAACCATAAACTATGGCTACACCTTC
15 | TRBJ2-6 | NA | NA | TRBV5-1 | CASSFSVSGANVLTF | TGCGCCAGCAGCTTTTCAGTCTCTGGGGCCAACGTCCTGACTTTC
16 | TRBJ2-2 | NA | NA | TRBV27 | CASSLSKTRNTGELFF | TGTGCCAGCAGTTTGTCAAAGACTAGAAACACCGGGGAGCTGTTTTTT
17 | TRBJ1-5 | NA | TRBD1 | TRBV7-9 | CASSLYRDRGSNQPQHF | TGTGCCAGCAGCTTATATAGGGACAGGGGAAGCAATCAGCCCCAGCATTTT
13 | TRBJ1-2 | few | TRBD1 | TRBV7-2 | CASSLGQGFGYTF | TGTGCCAGCAGCTTGGGACAGGGCTTTGGCTACACCTTC
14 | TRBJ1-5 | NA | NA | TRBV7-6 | CASSPLGSNQPQHF | TGTGCCAGCAGCCCCTTGGGCAGCAATCAGCCCCAGCATTTT
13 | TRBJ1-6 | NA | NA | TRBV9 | CASSPSPTAPLHF | TGTGCCAGCAGCCCCTCCCCGACTGCACCCCTCCACTTT
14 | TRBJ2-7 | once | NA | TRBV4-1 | CASSQDRGLPEQYF | TGCGCCAGCAGCCAAGATCGCGGTCTCCCCGAGCAGTACTTC
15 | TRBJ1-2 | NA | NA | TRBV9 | CASSVGSDITIGYTF | TGTGCCAGCAGCGTAGGGTCAGATATAACTATTGGCTACACCTTC
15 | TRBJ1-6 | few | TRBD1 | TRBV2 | CASSEQGAYNSPLHF | TGTGCCAGCAGTGAACAGGGGGCCTATAATTCACCCCTCCACTTT
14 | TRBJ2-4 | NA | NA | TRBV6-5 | CASSTRGPKNIQYF | TGTGCCAGCTCTACCAGGGGACCTAAAAACATTCAGTACTTC
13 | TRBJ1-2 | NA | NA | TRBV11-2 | CASSRGFRYGYTF | TGTGCCAGCAGCAGGGGGTTTCGCTATGGCTACACCTTC
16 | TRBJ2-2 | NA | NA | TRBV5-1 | CASSQGPGFIGGELFF | TGCGCCAGCAGCCAAGGACCAGGGTTTATCGGCGGGGAGCTGTTTTTT
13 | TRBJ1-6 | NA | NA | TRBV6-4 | CASSETTGSPLHF | TGTGCCAGCAGTGAAACGACAGGTTCACCCCTCCACTTT
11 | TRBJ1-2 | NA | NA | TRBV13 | CASGGNYGYTF | TGTGCCAGCGGAGGTAACTATGGCTACACCTTC
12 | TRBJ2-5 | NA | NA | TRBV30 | CAWASGGETQYF | TGTGCCTGGGCCAGCGGAGGAGAGACCCAGTACTTC
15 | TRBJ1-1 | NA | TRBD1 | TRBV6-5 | CASSYQQGFYTEAFF | TGTGCCAGCAGTTATCAACAGGGGTTTTACACTGAAGCTTTCTTT
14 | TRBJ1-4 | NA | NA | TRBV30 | CAWSVENSNEKLFF | TGTGCCTGGAGTGTGGAGAATTCTAATGAAAAACTGTTTTTT